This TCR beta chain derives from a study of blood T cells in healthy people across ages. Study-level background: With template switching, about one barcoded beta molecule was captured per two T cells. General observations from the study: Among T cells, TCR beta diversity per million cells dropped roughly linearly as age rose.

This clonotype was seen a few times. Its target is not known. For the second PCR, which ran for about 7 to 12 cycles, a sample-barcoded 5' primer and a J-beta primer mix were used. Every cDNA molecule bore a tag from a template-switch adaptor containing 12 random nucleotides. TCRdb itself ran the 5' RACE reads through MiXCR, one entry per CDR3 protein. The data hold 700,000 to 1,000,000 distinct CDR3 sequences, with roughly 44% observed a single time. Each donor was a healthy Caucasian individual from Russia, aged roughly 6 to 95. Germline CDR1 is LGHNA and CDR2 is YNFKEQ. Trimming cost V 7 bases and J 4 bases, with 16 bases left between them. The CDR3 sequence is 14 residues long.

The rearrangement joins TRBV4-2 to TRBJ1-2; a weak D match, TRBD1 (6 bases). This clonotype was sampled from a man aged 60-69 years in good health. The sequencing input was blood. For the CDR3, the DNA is TGTGCCAGCACGGCCGGGACACTCGGCTATGGCTACACCTTC. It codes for CASTAGTLGYGYTF.